This section outlines one T cell receptor (beta chain) sequence together with its context. Antigen unknown. No DNA is given; TCRdb re-called the 5' RACE reads and lists each CDR3 protein once. The sample table sets out some 460,000 distinct CDR3 sequences. This specimen comes from a study of T cells expressing NK-cell markers. Overall study context: The sequencing cohort of eight donors included seven HCMV-seropositive individuals and one seronegative individual.

General study points: In four donors, dominant clonotypes made up about 25-65% of CD3+CD56-NKG2C+ cells. Top CD8+ clonotypes included the dominant CD3+CD56+NKG2C+ clonotypes in several donors.

This TCR came from a woman in her forties or fifties in good health. Sequencing used blood T cells: a sorted CD56 or NKG2C T cell subset, CD4+ or CD8+ T cells, or bulk PBMC T cells (not recorded which).

The CDR3 loop reads CASSESGTSAYNEQFF. The gene calls are TRBV6-5 and TRBJ2-1; TCRdb lists TRBD2, though no DNA is available to test this call. The CDR3 has 16 amino acids. The germline V gene has CDR1 MNHEY and CDR2 SVGAGI.